The TCR beta chain under discussion was sequenced for a study of blood T cell repertoires in COVID-19. V lost 5 bases and J lost 9; bases outside the gene matches: 12. CDR1 and CDR2 from the germline V gene are MNHEY and SMNVEV (reference sequence). The CDR3 is 15 amino acids. The assay was immunoSEQ multiplex PCR, and TCRdb's table has in-frame clones only and misses some. The data contain approximately 400,000 clones, 87% of them singletons. Sequenced: PBMCs or T cells enriched from blood (not recorded which). The clonotype comes from a man aged 30 to 39 who had recovered from COVID-19. The rearrangement uses TRBV27 and TRBJ2-1; TRBD1 matches at 8 bases. This chain's CDR3 is CASSPSGTGFGEQFF. In DNA, the CDR3 is TGTGCCAGCAGTCCCTCCGGGACAGGCTTCGGTGAGCAGTTCTTC.